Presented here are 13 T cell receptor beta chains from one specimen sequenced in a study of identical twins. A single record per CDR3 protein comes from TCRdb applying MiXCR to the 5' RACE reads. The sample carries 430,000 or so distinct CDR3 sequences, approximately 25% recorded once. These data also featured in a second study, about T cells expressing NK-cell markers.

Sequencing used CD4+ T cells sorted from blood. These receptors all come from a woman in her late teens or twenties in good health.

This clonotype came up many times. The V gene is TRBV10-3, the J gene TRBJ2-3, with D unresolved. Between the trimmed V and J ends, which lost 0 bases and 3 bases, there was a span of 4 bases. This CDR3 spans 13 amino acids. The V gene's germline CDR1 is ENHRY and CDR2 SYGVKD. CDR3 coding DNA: TGTGCCATCAGTGAGTCTGGAACAGATACGCAGTATTTT. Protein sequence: CAISESGTDTQYF.

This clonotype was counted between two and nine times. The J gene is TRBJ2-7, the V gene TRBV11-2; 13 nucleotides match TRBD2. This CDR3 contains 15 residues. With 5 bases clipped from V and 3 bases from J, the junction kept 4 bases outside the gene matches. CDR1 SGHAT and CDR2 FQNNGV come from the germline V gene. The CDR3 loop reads CASSPGLAGNYEQYF. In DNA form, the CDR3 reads TGTGCCAGCAGCCCGGGACTAGCGGGAAACTACGAGCAGTACTTC.

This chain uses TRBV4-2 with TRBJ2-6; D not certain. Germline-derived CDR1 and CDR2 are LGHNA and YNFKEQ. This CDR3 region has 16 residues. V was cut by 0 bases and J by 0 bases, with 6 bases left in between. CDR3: CASSQEGYSGANVLTF. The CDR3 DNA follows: TGTGCCAGCAGCCAAGAAGGCTACTCTGGGGCCAACGTCCTGACTTTC.

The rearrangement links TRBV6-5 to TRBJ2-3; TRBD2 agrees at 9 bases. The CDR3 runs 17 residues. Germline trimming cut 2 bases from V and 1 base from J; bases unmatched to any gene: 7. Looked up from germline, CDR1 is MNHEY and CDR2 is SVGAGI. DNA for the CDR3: TGTGCCAGCAGTTACCCTCTGGCGGGGGGGCGCACAGATACGCAGTATTTT. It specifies CASSYPLAGGRTDTQYF.

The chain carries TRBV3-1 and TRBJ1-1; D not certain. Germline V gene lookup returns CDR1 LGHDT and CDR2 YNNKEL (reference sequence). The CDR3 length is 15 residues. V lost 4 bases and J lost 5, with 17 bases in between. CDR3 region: CASSRNGPRGTEAFF. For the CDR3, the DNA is TGTGCCAGCAGCCGGAACGGACCGCGGGGTACTGAAGCTTTCTTT.

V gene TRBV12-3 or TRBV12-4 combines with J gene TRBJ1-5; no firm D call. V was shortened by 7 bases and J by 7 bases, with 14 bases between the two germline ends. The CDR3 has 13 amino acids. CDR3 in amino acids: CASTFGDTQPQHF. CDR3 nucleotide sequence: TGTGCCAGCACCTTCGGGGATACGCAGCCCCAGCATTTT.

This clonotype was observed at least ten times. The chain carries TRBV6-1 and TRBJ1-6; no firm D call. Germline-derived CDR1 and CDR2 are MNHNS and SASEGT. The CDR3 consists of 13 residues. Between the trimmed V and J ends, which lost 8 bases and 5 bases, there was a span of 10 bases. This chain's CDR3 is CASGVGNNSPLHF. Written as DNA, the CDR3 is TGTGCCAGCGGGGTCGGGAATAATTCACCCCTCCACTTT.

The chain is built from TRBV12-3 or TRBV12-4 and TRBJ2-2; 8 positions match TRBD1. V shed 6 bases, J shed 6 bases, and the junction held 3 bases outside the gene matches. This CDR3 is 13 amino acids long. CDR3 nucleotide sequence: TGTGCCAGCAGGGGGACAGGTCCCGGGGAGCTGTTTTTT. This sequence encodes CASRGTGPGELFF.

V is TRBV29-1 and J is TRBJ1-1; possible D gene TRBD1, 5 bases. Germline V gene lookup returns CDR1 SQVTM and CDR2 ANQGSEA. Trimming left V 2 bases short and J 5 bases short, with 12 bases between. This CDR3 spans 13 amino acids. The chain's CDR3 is CSVETMGGTEAFF. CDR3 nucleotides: TGCAGCGTTGAAACCATGGGGGGTACTGAAGCTTTCTTT.

In DNA, the CDR3 is TGCAGTGCATCGATAGGGGCAGGTAGGAACAATGAGCAGTTCTTC. Its translation: CSASIGAGRNNEQFF. The V call is TRBV20-1, the J call TRBJ2-1, with D perhaps matching TRBD1 (5 bases). CDR1 and CDR2 (germline): DFQATT, SNEGSKA (reference sequence). Deletions cut 6 bases from V and 5 bases from J, with 20 bases between. The CDR3 has 15 residues.

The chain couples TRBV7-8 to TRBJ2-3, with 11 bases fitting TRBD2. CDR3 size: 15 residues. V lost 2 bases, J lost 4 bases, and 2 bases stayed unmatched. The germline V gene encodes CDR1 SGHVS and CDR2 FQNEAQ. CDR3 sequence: CASSLSSGRPDTQYF. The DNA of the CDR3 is TGTGCCAGCAGCTTATCTAGCGGGAGGCCAGATACGCAGTATTTT.

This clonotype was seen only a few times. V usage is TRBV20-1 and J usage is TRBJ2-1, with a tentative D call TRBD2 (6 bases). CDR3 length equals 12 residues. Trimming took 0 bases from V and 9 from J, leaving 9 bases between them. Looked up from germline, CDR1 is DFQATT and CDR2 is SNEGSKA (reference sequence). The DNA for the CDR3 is TGCAGTGCTAGAGATGGGGGGAGTGAGCAGTTCTTC. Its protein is CSARDGGSEQFF.

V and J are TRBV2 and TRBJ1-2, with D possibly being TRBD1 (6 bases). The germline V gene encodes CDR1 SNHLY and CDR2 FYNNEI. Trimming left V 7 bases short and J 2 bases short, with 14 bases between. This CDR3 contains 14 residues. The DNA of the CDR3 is TGTGCCAGCAAGGACAGTTCCACCAACTATGGCTACACCTTC. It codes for CASKDSSTNYGYTF.